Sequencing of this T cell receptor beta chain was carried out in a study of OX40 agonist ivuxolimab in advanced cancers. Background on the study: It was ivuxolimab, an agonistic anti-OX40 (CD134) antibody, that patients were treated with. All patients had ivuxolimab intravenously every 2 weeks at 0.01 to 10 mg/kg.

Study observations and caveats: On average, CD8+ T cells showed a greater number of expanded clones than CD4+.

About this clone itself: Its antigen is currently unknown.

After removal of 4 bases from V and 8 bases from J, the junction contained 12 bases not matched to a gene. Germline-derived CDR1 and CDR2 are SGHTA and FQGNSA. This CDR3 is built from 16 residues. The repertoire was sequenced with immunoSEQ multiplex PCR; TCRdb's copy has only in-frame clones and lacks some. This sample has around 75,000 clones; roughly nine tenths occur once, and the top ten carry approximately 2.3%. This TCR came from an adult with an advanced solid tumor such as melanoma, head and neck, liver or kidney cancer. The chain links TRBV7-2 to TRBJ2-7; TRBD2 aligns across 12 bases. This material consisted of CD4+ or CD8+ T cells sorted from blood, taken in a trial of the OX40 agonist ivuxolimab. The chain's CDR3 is CASSSPPTSGRWQQYF. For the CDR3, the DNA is TGTGCCAGCAGCTCCCCCCCGACTAGCGGGAGATGGCAGCAGTACTTC.